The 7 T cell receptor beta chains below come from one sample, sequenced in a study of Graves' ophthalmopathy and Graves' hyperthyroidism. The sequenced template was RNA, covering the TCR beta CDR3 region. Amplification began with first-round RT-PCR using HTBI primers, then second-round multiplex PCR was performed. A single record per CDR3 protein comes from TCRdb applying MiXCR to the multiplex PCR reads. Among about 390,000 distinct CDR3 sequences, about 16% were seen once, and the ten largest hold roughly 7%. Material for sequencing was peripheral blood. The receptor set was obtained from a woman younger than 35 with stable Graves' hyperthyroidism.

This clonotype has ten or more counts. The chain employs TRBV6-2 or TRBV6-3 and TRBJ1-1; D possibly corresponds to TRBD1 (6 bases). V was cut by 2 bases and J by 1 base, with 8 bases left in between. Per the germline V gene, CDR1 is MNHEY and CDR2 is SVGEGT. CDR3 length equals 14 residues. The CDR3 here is CASSYGGENTEAFF. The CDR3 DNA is TGTGCCAGCAGTTACGGGGGCGAGAACACTGAAGCTTTCTTT.

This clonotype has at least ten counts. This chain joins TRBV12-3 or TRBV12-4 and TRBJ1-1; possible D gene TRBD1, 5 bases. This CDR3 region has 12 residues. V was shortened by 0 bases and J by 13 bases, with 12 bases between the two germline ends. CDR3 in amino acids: CASSLARGIGFF. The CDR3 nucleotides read TGTGCCAGCAGTTTAGCGCGGGGGATCGGTTTCTTT.

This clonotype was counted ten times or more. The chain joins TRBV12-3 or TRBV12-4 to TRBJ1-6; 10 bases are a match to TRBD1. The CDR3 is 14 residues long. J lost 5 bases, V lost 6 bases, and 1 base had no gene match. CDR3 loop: CASSGQGDNSPLHF. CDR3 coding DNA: TGTGCCAGCAGCGGACAGGGGGATAATTCACCCCTCCACTTT.

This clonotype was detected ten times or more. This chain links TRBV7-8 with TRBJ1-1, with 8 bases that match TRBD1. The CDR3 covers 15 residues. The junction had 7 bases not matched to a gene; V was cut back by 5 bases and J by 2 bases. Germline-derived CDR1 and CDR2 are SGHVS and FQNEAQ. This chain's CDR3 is CASSARTGGNTEAFF. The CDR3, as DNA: TGTGCCAGCAGCGCCCGAACAGGGGGAAACACTGAAGCTTTCTTT. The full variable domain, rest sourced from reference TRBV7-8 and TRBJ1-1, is GAGVSQSPRYKVAKRGQDVALRCDPISGHVSLFWYQQALGQGPEFLTYFQNEAQLDKSGLPSDRFFAERPEGSVSTLKIQRTQQEDSAVYLCASSARTGGNTEAFFGQGTRLTVV.

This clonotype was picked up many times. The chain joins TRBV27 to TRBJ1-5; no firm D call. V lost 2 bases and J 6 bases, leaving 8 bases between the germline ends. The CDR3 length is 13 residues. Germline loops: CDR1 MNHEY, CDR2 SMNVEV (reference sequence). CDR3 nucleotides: TGTGCCAGCAGTTTAGAGGGCTTTCAGCCCCAGCATTTT. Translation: CASSLEGFQPQHF.

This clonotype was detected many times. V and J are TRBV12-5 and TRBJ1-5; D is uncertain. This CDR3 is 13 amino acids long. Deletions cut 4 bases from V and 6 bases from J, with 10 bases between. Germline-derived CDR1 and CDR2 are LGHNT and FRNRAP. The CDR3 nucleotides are TGTGCTAGTGGTTCCACGCCTGGTCAGCCCCAGCATTTT. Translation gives CASGSTPGQPQHF.

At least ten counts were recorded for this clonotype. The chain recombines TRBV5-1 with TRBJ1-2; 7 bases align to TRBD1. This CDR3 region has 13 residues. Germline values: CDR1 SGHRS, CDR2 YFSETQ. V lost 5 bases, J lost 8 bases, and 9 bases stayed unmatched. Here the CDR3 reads CASSTRQGSGYTF. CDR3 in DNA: TGCGCCAGCAGTACTAGACAGGGAAGCGGCTACACCTTC. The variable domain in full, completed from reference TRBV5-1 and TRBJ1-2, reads KAGVTQTPRYLIKTRGQQVTLSCSPISGHRSVSWYQQTPGQGLQFLFEYFSETQRNKGNFPGRFSGRQFSNSRSEMNVSTLELGDSALYLCASSTRQGSGYTFGSGTRLTVV.